A selection of T cell receptor beta chains follows, all from one sample in a study of blood T cell repertoires in COVID-19. The protocol was immunoSEQ multiplex PCR, while the TCRdb copy is restricted to in-frame clones and leaves out a portion. The data hold approximately 200,000 clones, with 85% observed a single time. Sample: PBMCs or T cells enriched from blood (not recorded which). The receptors were gathered from a man between 35 and 55 years old who had recovered from COVID-19. CDR3s include the opening cysteine and the closing phenylalanine or tryptophan. The D gene is left open where the match is weak. Rows give clone size only sometimes, using once, few, many, or a class for an expanded clone.

TRBJ2-1 . TRBD2 TRBV5-8 15 CASSLGLAGYNEQFF TGTGCCAGCAGCTTAGGACTAGCGGGGTACAATGAGCAGTTCTTC
TRBJ2-1 . . TRBV9 13 CASSPDGGNEQFF TGTGCCAGCAGCCCGGACGGAGGCAATGAGCAGTTCTTC
TRBJ1-1 . TRBD1 TRBV29-1 13 CSGTGELGTEAFF TGCAGCGGGACAGGGGAATTGGGCACTGAAGCTTTCTTT
TRBJ1-6 many . TRBV9 16 CASSPRGGAGNSPLHF TGTGCCAGCAGCCCGAGGGGGGGCGCGGGTAATTCACCCCTCCACTTT
TRBJ1-5 . . TRBV28 14 CASRTGTLNQPQHF TGTGCCAGCAGAACCGGGACACTGAATCAGCCCCAGCATTTT
TRBJ1-2 once . TRBV5-5 15 CASSLSNTRGDGYTF TGTGCCAGCAGCTTGAGTAACACACGAGGAGATGGCTACACCTTC
TRBJ1-5 . . TRBV30 13 CALGRGGDQPQHF TGTGCCCTAGGGAGGGGCGGCGATCAGCCCCAGCATTTT
TRBJ2-5 . . TRBV5-1 14 CASSFFTSQETQYF TGCGCCAGCAGCTTTTTTACCAGCCAAGAGACCCAGTACTTC
TRBJ1-5 . . TRBV10-1 13 CASSENRNQPQHF TGCGCCAGCAGTGAGAACAGAAATCAGCCCCAGCATTTT
TRBJ2-3 . TRBD2 TRBV3-1/TRBV3-2 16 CASSPLAGGPRDTQYF TGTGCCAGCAGCCCCCTAGCGGGAGGGCCGCGAGATACGCAGTATTTT
TRBJ2-3 . . TRBV7-2 13 CASSLVPADTQYF TGTGCCAGCAGCTTAGTCCCAGCGGATACGCAGTATTTT
TRBJ1-2 once . TRBV29-1 11 CSVSTGDGYTF TGCAGCGTATCGACAGGAGATGGCTACACCTTC
TRBJ2-7 . TRBD1 TRBV15 17 CATSRDKVGGTGYEQYF TGTGCCACCAGCAGAGATAAGGTGGGCGGGACAGGCTACGAGCAGTACTTC
TRBJ1-6 . TRBD1 TRBV27 16 CASSLWSGQGESPLHF TGTGCCAGCAGTTTATGGTCGGGACAGGGGGAGTCACCCCTCCACTTT
TRBJ1-4 once . TRBV9 15 CASSVARGQGEKLFF TGTGCCAGCAGCGTAGCTAGGGGACAAGGTGAAAAACTGTTTTTT